Described below is a single T cell receptor beta chain sequence and its context. Its antigen is unidentified. The naive CD8 fraction comprised CD45RO-negative cells positively selected for CCR7 and excluded terminally differentiated effector memory CD45RA+ cells. This record comes from a study of shared clonotypes between healthy human individuals. For the study at large: Ranging from 18 to 49 in age, donors were a couple of women and three men. Study observations and caveats: Naive CD4 clonotypes overlapped across several donors at about 5.2%. Larger estimated richness was generally seen in naive subsets than in memory subsets.

TCRdb's copy holds only in-frame clones and misses some; the assay was immunoSEQ multiplex PCR. In the table there are around 2.1 million clones, 93% of which are singletons. V lost 5 bases and J lost 2; bases outside the gene matches: 6. Germline V gene lookup returns CDR1 MDHEN and CDR2 SYDVKM. The CDR3 is 14 amino acids. The J gene is TRBJ2-7, the V gene TRBV28; 7 bases are shared with TRBD1. This sequence originates from a man aged 18 to 29 in good health. Some clones in this sample may be carry-over from other donors' samples. The sequenced sample was naive CD8+ T cells from PBMCs. The CDR3 spells CASSGTASPYEQYF. The CDR3 DNA sequence: TGTGCCAGCAGTGGGACAGCCTCCCCCTACGAGCAGTACTTC.